This entry features one TCR beta chain sequence. As yet, its antigen is unknown. The sample belongs to a study of cytomegalovirus exposure and HLA in healthy donors. Notes on the study in general: Reports showed the classifier diagnosing cytomegalovirus status with high specificity and sensitivity. Some 150 TCR beta chains were listed as cytomegalovirus-associated.

Germline CDR1 is MNHEY and CDR2 is SMNVEV (reference sequence). The length of the CDR3 is 14 residues. J lost 6 bases, V lost 5 bases, and 7 bases had no gene match. A multiplex PCR was run with 60 Vbeta primers and 13 Jbeta primers. Measured with immunoSEQ multiplex PCR; TCRdb has only the in-frame clones, and not every one. The table has about 170,000 clones, approximately 84% seen once. This TCR was sampled from a girl aged 5-17 years in good health and CMV-seropositive. The V gene is TRBV27, the J gene TRBJ2-7; 10 positions agree with TRBD1. The source material was PBMCs. CDR3 in DNA: TGTGCCAGCAGTCCGGGACAGGGGAGAGGCGAGCAGTACTTC. Translating it yields CASSPGQGRGEQYF.